This paragraph covers one T cell receptor (beta chain) sequence. The source of the sample is a study of control samples from healthy donors and cancer patients. The method was immunoSEQ multiplex PCR; TCRdb's version includes in-frame clones alone and lacks a portion of them. The data show around 150,000 clones, roughly 95% seen once. Germline V gene sequence: CDR1 SNHLY, CDR2 FYNNEI. This CDR3 region has 15 residues. V was clipped by 2 bases and J by 1 base, with 11 bases between them. The chain uses TRBV2 and TRBJ1-2; D call uncertain. Sequencing input: blood. The TCR was taken from a woman aged 25-40 years in good health. Written as DNA, the CDR3 is TGTGCCAGCAGTGAATTCGACGCCCTTAACTATGGCTACACCTTC. Encoded protein: CASSEFDALNYGYTF.